The next 28 T cell receptor beta chains were all read from a single sample in a study of graft-versus-host responses after intestinal transplantation. Their target antigens are unknown. TCRdb keeps only in-frame clones here, not all; method: immunoSEQ multiplex PCR. The data hold tens of thousands of clones, with about 94% observed a single time. The source was unstimulated CD8+ T cells sorted from spleen or lymph node cells, collected before intestinal transplant. Receptors were obtained from a human donor who received an intestinal transplant.

This clone was found once. This rearrangement joins TRBV5-6 to TRBJ2-5; D ambiguous. The ends were cut back, 6 bases at V and 1 base at J, with 10 bases in the middle. This CDR3 has 13 residues. Germline CDR1 and CDR2: SGHDT and YYEEEE. CDR3 in amino acids: CASTLVAQETQYF. The CDR3, as DNA: TGTGCCAGCACTCTGGTTGCCCAAGAGACCCAGTACTTC.

J is TRBJ1-2 and V is TRBV5-1; D might be TRBD1 (5 bases). Germline V gene sequence: CDR1 SGHRS, CDR2 YFSETQ. Trimming removed 0 bases at V and 5 bases at J, with 14 bases between. The CDR3 is made up of 15 amino acids. This CDR3 reads CASSLGGGMRYGYTF. Here the CDR3 DNA reads TGCGCCAGCAGCTTGGGGGGCGGAATGCGATATGGCTACACCTTC.

This chain joins TRBV7-9 and TRBJ2-7, with D possibly TRBD1 on 5 matching bases. The germline V gene encodes CDR1 SEHNR and CDR2 FQNEAQ (reference sequence). This CDR3 contains 12 residues. V lost 8 bases and J lost 1, with 9 bases in between. The CDR3 reads CASQGVSYEQYF. The CDR3 coding sequence is TGTGCCAGCCAGGGTGTATCCTACGAGCAGTACTTC.

CDR3 in amino acids: CASSYTPRNTDTQYF. CDR3 DNA sequence: TGTGCCAGCAGTTATACGCCTCGGAACACAGATACGCAGTATTTT. This chain uses TRBV28 with TRBJ2-3; no firm D call. The CDR3 has 15 residues. The V end was cut by 4 bases, the J end by 2 bases, with 13 bases between. CDR1 and CDR2 (germline): MDHEN, SYDVKM. Full variable domain (missing parts from reference TRBV28 and TRBJ2-3): DVKVTQSSRYLVKRTGEKVFLECVQDMDHENMFWYRQDPGLGLRLIYFSYDVKMKEKGDIPEGYSVSREKKERFSLILESASTNQTSMYLCASSYTPRNTDTQYFGPGTRLTVL.

The J gene is TRBJ2-1, the V gene TRBV19, with 10 positions matching TRBD2. Germline V lookup: CDR1 LNHDA, CDR2 SQIVND (reference sequence). J was trimmed by 7 bases and V by 7 bases; bases with no gene match: 7. CDR3 length equals 14 residues. The CDR3 sequence: CASNPGLAINEQFF. The CDR3 DNA reads as TGTGCCAGTAATCCGGGACTAGCGATTAATGAGCAGTTCTTC.

The rearrangement uses TRBV5-4 and TRBJ1-6; D unclear. With 0 bases removed from V and 5 bases from J, the gap between germline ends came to 6 bases. CDR1 is SGHNT and CDR2 is YYREEE in the germline V gene (reference sequence). The CDR3 covers 14 residues. The CDR3 region is CASSLDINNSPLHF. Written as DNA, the CDR3 is TGTGCCAGCAGCTTGGACATAAATAATTCACCCCTCCACTTT.

The chain recombines TRBV27 with TRBJ2-5; a weak D match, TRBD1 (5 bases). CDR3 length equals 14 residues. The germline V gene has CDR1 MNHEY and CDR2 SMNVEV (reference sequence). The V gene lost 6 bases and the J gene lost 5 bases, with 16 bases spanning the gap. The chain's CDR3 is CASRDLRVYETQYF. Written as DNA, the CDR3 is TGTGCCAGCAGAGACCTCAGGGTCTACGAGACCCAGTACTTC.

This chain uses TRBV27 with TRBJ1-2; 7 bases fit TRBD1. V lost 3 bases to trimming and J lost 8 bases; unmatched junction nucleotides: 3. The CDR3 extends over 12 amino acids. In germline, CDR1 is MNHEY, CDR2 SMNVEV (reference sequence). CDR3 protein: CASSLTGRGYTF. CDR3 DNA sequence: TGTGCCAGCAGTTTGACAGGGAGGGGCTACACCTTC.

The chain has TRBV9 and TRBJ2-2; D uncertain. From germline, CDR1 is SGDLS and CDR2 YYNGEE. V lost 0 bases, J lost 6 bases, and 3 bases lay in between. The CDR3 covers 12 residues. Here the CDR3 DNA reads TGTGCCAGCAGCGTAGACGCCGGGGAGCTGTTTTTT. This codes for CASSVDAGELFF.

This clone was recorded only once. The chain carries TRBV27 and TRBJ2-5; D call uncertain. The J call is uncertain, as TRBJ2-7 better fits the DNA end. CDR3 length: 14 amino acids. The germline gives CDR1 MNHEY, CDR2 SMNVEV (reference sequence). CDR3: CASSLAAPSYEQYF. CDR3 nucleotides: TGTGCCAGCAGTTTAGCAGCTCCCTCCTACGAGCAGTACTTC.

The V gene is TRBV28, the J gene TRBJ2-1; 10 positions agree with TRBD2. This CDR3 comprises 18 residues. V dropped 2 bases and J dropped 4; count of bases not matched to a gene: 11. Germline V lookup: CDR1 MDHEN, CDR2 SYDVKM. The chain's CDR3 is CASSLVWTTSGAYNEQFF. The CDR3 bases are TGTGCCAGCAGTTTAGTCTGGACAACTAGCGGGGCATACAATGAGCAGTTCTTC.

The chain is built from TRBV19 and TRBJ1-5, with 12 nucleotides matching TRBD1. This CDR3 is built from 16 residues. Germline CDR1 reads LNHDA; CDR2 reads SQIVND (reference sequence). The junction had 9 bases not matched to a gene; V was cut back by 5 bases and J by 7 bases. Here the CDR3 DNA reads TGTGCCAGTAGTGCGCCGGGACAGGGGGCTGGGCAGCCCCAGCATTTT. Amino acid sequence: CASSAPGQGAGQPQHF.

The rearrangement uses TRBV5-1 and TRBJ1-2; no firm D call. CDR3 length: 13 amino acids. From germline, CDR1 is SGHRS and CDR2 YFSETQ. The V end lost 0 bases, the J end lost 5 bases, and 8 bases lay between the germline ends. CDR3 nucleotides: TGCGCCAGCAGCTTGGGGCAGAAGTATGGCTACACCTTC. It is translated as CASSLGQKYGYTF. Drawing the rest from reference TRBV5-1 and TRBJ1-2, the complete variable domain is KAGVTQTPRYLIKTRGQQVTLSCSPISGHRSVSWYQQTPGQGLQFLFEYFSETQRNKGNFPGRFSGRQFSNSRSEMNVSTLELGDSALYLCASSLGQKYGYTFGSGTRLTVV.

J is TRBJ2-7 and V is TRBV9; no clear D gene. Trimming stripped 4 bases from V and 4 bases from J, with 9 bases between. The length of the CDR3 is 12 residues. Germline assignment: CDR1 SGDLS and CDR2 YYNGEE. DNA for the CDR3: TGTGCCAGCAGCTACAGTGGTTACGAGCAGTACTTC. Its protein is CASSYSGYEQYF.

The chain links TRBV7-8 to TRBJ2-7; 8 bases line up with TRBD1. Germline V lookup: CDR1 SGHVS, CDR2 FQNEAQ. The CDR3 length is 14 residues. J gave up 3 bases and V 1 base, and 2 bases lay outside the gene matches. This chain's CDR3 is CASSLGQGFYEQYF. The CDR3 coding sequence is TGTGCCAGCAGCTTAGGACAGGGGTTCTACGAGCAGTACTTC. Based on the CDR3 plus reference TRBV7-8 and TRBJ2-7, the full variable domain is GAGVSQSPRYKVAKRGQDVALRCDPISGHVSLFWYQQALGQGPEFLTYFQNEAQLDKSGLPSDRFFAERPEGSVSTLKIQRTQQEDSAVYLCASSLGQGFYEQYFGPGTRLTVT.

V usage is TRBV2 and J usage is TRBJ2-3; the D is unclear. From germline, CDR1 is SNHLY and CDR2 FYNNEI. This CDR3 contains 13 residues. V lost 7 bases and J 2 bases, leaving 10 bases between the germline ends. CDR3 residues: CASTAYLTDTQYF. In DNA, the CDR3 is TGTGCCAGCACGGCCTACCTCACAGATACGCAGTATTTT.

The V call is TRBV15, the J call TRBJ2-7; 10 nucleotides align to TRBD2. Germline V gene data show CDR1 as LNHNV and CDR2 as YYDKDF (reference sequence). The CDR3 contains 15 residues. Trimming cost V 4 bases and J 4 bases; bases outside gene matches: 7. This CDR3 reads CATSNTGTSVYEQYF. The CDR3, as DNA: TGTGCCACCAGCAATACCGGGACTAGCGTATACGAGCAGTACTTC.

This chain connects TRBV20-1 to TRBJ1-2, with 7 bases fitting TRBD1. The CDR3 consists of 8 residues. Germline CDR1 DFQATT, CDR2 SNEGSKA (reference sequence). The CDR3 loop is CSAGTDTF. CDR3 nucleotide sequence: TGCAGCGCCGGGACAGATACCTTC.

The chain carries TRBV7-2 and TRBJ1-5; D perhaps matches TRBD1 (5 bases). This CDR3 region has 15 residues. Germline assignment: CDR1 SGHTA and CDR2 FQGNSA. Trimming removed 3 bases at V and 2 bases at J, with 11 bases between. In DNA, the CDR3 is TGTGCCAGCAGCTTTGTCCTAGGGGGCAATCAGCCCCAGCATTTT. It encodes CASSFVLGGNQPQHF.

The sample holds a few counts of this clone. This sequence joins TRBV2 and TRBJ2-3; no clear D. Germline V CDR1 and CDR2: SNHLY, FYNNEI. This CDR3 comprises 16 residues. V lost 6 bases and J 0 bases, leaving 16 bases between the germline ends. The CDR3 DNA is TGTGCCAGCAGCGCTATTTCGGCCGCTAGCACAGATACGCAGTATTTT. This gives the protein CASSAISAASTDTQYF.

The chain has TRBV27 and TRBJ2-4; D might be TRBD2 (5 bases). Trimming removed 5 bases from V and 0 bases from J, with 11 bases in between. CDR3 size: 15 residues. The germline gives CDR1 MNHEY, CDR2 SMNVEV (reference sequence). The CDR3 sequence: CASSPGVLAKNIQYF. The CDR3 DNA reads as TGTGCCAGCAGTCCCGGGGTACTAGCCAAAAACATTCAGTACTTC.

With regard to this clone: The same CDR3 is also encoded by other DNA sequences in this sample. The J gene is TRBJ1-1, the V gene TRBV20-1; a possible D gene is TRBD1 (5 bases). Germline CDR1 is DFQATT and CDR2 is SNEGSKA (reference sequence). The CDR3 loop spans 11 amino acids. The V end lost 1 base, the J end lost 7 bases, and 7 bases lay between the germline ends. CDR3 region: CSARVDNEAFF. The CDR3 DNA reads as TGCAGTGCTAGAGTGGACAATGAAGCTTTCTTT.

The CDR3 sequence is CASSQSGASYEQYF. Written as DNA, the CDR3 is TGTGCCAGCAGCCAATCAGGGGCCTCCTACGAGCAGTACTTC. The gene calls are TRBV4-2 and TRBJ2-7, with TRBD1 as a possible D gene (6 bases). Trimming left V 2 bases short and J 0 bases short, with 8 bases between. This CDR3 is 14 amino acids long. Germline V gives CDR1 LGHNA, CDR2 YNFKEQ.

The rearrangement uses TRBV27 and TRBJ2-1, with D perhaps being TRBD1 or TRBD2 (5 bases each). The CDR3 length is 14 residues. Deletions cut 7 bases from V and 0 bases from J, with 10 bases between. From germline, CDR1 is MNHEY and CDR2 SMNVEV (reference sequence). The CDR3 region has the DNA TGTGCCAGCAAGAGGGGAGACTCCTACAATGAGCAGTTCTTC. Protein product: CASKRGDSYNEQFF.

The gene calls are TRBV7-9 and TRBJ2-7; 7 positions agree with TRBD1. Trimming took 0 bases from V and 1 from J; bases not matched to a gene: 9. The CDR3 sequence is 17 residues long. Germline CDR1 and CDR2: SEHNR and FQNEAQ (reference sequence). The CDR3 loop reads CASSLASEGAESYEQYF. The CDR3 nucleotides are TGTGCCAGCAGCTTAGCATCCGAGGGGGCTGAGTCCTACGAGCAGTACTTC. The full variable domain, in which reference TRBV7-9 and TRBJ2-7 provide the parts outside the CDR3, is DTGVSQNPRHKITKRGQNVTFRCDPISEHNRLYWYRQTLGQGPEFLTYFQNEAQLEKSRLLSDRFSAERPKGSFSTLEIQRTEQGDSAMYLCASSLASEGAESYEQYFGPGTRLTVT.

The J gene is TRBJ2-5, the V gene TRBV19, with D tentatively TRBD2 (5 bases). Germline CDR1 reads LNHDA; CDR2 reads SQIVND (reference sequence). V was shortened by 3 bases and J by 2 bases, with 10 bases between the two germline ends. The CDR3 consists of 14 residues. CDR3 amino acids: CASSIFGEQETQYF. In nucleotides, the CDR3 is TGTGCCAGTAGTATTTTTGGGGAGCAAGAGACCCAGTACTTC. The full variable domain, rest sourced from reference TRBV19 and TRBJ2-5, is DGGITQSPKYLFRKEGQNVTLSCEQNLNHDAMYWYRQDPGQGLRLIYYSQIVNDFQKGDIAEGYSVSREKKESFPLTVTSAQKNPTAFYLCASSIFGEQETQYFGPGTRLLVL.

The chain employs TRBV4-1 and TRBJ2-3, with 7 bases matching TRBD1. J was trimmed by 1 base and V by 1 base; bases with no gene match: 8. This CDR3 is 17 amino acids long. Germline V lookup: CDR1 MGHRA, CDR2 YSYEKL. The DNA for the CDR3 is TGCGCCAGCAGCCAAGGGGCTGGACAGGCGGGCACAGATACGCAGTATTTT. Translated, it gives CASSQGAGQAGTDTQYF.

The chain uses TRBV19 and TRBJ2-3; 14 bases map to TRBD2. Germline trimming cut 4 bases from V and 2 bases from J; bases unmatched to any gene: 8. CDR1 and CDR2 (germline): LNHDA, SQIVND (reference sequence). CDR3 size: 18 residues. The CDR3: CASSSHRLAGGPTDTQYF. In DNA form, the CDR3 reads TGTGCCAGTAGTAGCCACCGACTAGCGGGAGGGCCCACAGATACGCAGTATTTT.